What follows are 12 T cell receptor beta chains derived from one specimen sequenced in a study of T cell responses to AZD1222 COVID-19 vaccine. Some clones are missing from TCRdb's copy, which holds only in-frame ones; the method was immunoSEQ multiplex PCR. The data contain around 65,000 clones, around three quarters of them singletons. Sample: peripheral blood, taken on day 0 of AZD1222 vaccination. These receptors originate from an adult in good health.

The gene calls are TRBV9 and TRBJ2-7; 8 bases align to TRBD1. V lost 0 bases to trimming and J lost 2 bases; unmatched junction nucleotides: 1. The CDR3 loop spans 14 amino acids. Germline V gene data show CDR1 as SGDLS and CDR2 as YYNGEE. In DNA, the CDR3 is TGTGCCAGCAGCGTAGGGACAGGGCCCTACGAGCAGTACTTC. It codes for CASSVGTGPYEQYF.

This chain links TRBV7-6 with TRBJ2-3; D may be TRBD2 (6 bases). The CDR3 runs to 15 residues. The V gene lost 0 bases and the J gene lost 2 bases, with 9 bases spanning the gap. Per germline, CDR1 SGHVS and CDR2 FNYEAQ. The CDR3 region is CASSLAAGNTDTQYF. The CDR3 DNA reads TGTGCCAGCAGCTTAGCGGCGGGAAACACAGATACGCAGTATTTT.

This sequence joins TRBV4-1 and TRBJ1-2; tentatively, D is TRBD1 (5 bases). Germline CDR1 MGHRA, CDR2 YSYEKL. The V and J ends lost 0 bases and 8 bases respectively, with 16 bases between them. This CDR3 contains 15 residues. As DNA, the CDR3 is TGCGCCAGCAGCCAAGATCGTTTGGGGGGGAGAGGCTACACCTTC. Its translation is CASSQDRLGGRGYTF.

CDR3 nucleotides: TGCGCCAGCAGCTTGGACCCGAGGAGCTCCTACGAGCAGTACTTC. This gives the protein CASSLDPRSSYEQYF. This chain connects TRBV5-1 to TRBJ2-7; no clear D. In germline, CDR1 is SGHRS, CDR2 YFSETQ. This CDR3 has 15 residues. Trimming shortened V by 0 bases and J by 0 bases, and 10 bases separated the two germline ends.

The V and J genes are TRBV7-2 and TRBJ1-4; TRBD1 might be the D (5 bases). The CDR3 has 15 amino acids. From germline, CDR1 is SGHTA and CDR2 FQGNSA. V lost 7 bases to trimming and J lost 10 bases, with 22 bases between them. Written as DNA, the CDR3 is TGTGCCAGCACCTCCACAAGTGGGGCCGGCGGAAAACTGTTTTTT. Translated, it gives CASTSTSGAGGKLFF.

The J gene is TRBJ1-2, the V gene TRBV5-8; D remains ambiguous. There are 11 residues in the CDR3. Germline CDR1 and CDR2: SGHTS and YDEGEE. V lost 4 bases and J lost 9, with 10 bases in between. The CDR3 coding sequence is TGTGCCAGCAGCATGGACGGGCGCTACACCTTC. Translation: CASSMDGRYTF.

V is TRBV14 and J is TRBJ1-5; D not resolved. V was shortened by 3 bases and J by 11 bases, with 17 bases between the two germline ends. CDR1 is SGHDN, CDR2 FVKESK, per germline. The CDR3 consists of 14 residues. DNA of the CDR3: TGTGCCAGCAGCCAGGGCGGGCCTGCTACGGCCCAGCATTTT. Amino acid sequence: CASSQGGPATAQHF.

The chain recombines TRBV25-1 with TRBJ1-4, with D possibly matching TRBD1 (5 bases). Trimming cost V 2 bases and J 3 bases, with 10 bases left between them. The CDR3 has 15 amino acids. Germline CDR1 and CDR2: MGHDK and SYGVNS. CDR3 nucleotides: TGTGCCAGCAGTGAAGGCAGGGCAGCTAATGAAAAACTGTTTTTT. It specifies CASSEGRAANEKLFF.

The chain couples TRBV4-3 to TRBJ2-1, with 8 bases matching TRBD1. The CDR3 contains 14 residues. Losses at the gene ends were 4 bases for V and 9 bases for J; bases not matched to a gene: 8. The germline V gene has CDR1 LGHNA and CDR2 YSLEER. Here the CDR3 DNA reads TGCGCCAGCAGCCCCTTAGACAGGGGAGGTGAGCAGTTCTTC. Translated: CASSPLDRGGEQFF.

The V call is TRBV6-5, the J call TRBJ2-5, with 9 bases fitting TRBD2. The CDR3 totals 16 residues. The V and J ends lost 2 bases and 4 bases, in that order; junction bases with no gene match: 8. Germline CDR1 MNHEY, CDR2 SVGAGI. Here the CDR3 reads CASSYLRLAGSETQYF. CDR3 bases: TGTGCCAGCAGTTACCTTCGGCTAGCGGGGTCAGAGACCCAGTACTTC.

This clone was seen just once. The CDR3 sequence: CASSLVGAYSTDTQYF. The CDR3 nucleotides are TGTGCCAGCAGCTTAGTCGGAGCGTACTCCACAGATACGCAGTATTTT. The rearrangement uses TRBV7-2 and TRBJ2-3; no reliable D call. The V end lost 1 base, the J end lost 2 bases, and 13 bases lay between the germline ends. This CDR3 region has 16 residues. The germline V gene has CDR1 SGHTA and CDR2 FQGNSA.

This clone has a single count. The J gene is TRBJ2-1, the V gene TRBV5-1; 7 bases map to TRBD1. The CDR3 runs 14 residues. The ends lost 4 bases at V and 4 bases at J; junction bases unmatched: 5. CDR1 is SGHRS and CDR2 is YFSETQ in the germline V gene. The chain's CDR3 is CASSPGTDYNEQFF. CDR3 nucleotide sequence: TGCGCCAGCAGCCCCGGGACAGATTACAATGAGCAGTTCTTC.